This T cell receptor beta chain came from a study of response to subunit inactivated influenza vaccine. Germline V gene sequence: CDR1 DFQATT, CDR2 SNEGSKA (reference sequence). The ends were cut back, 3 bases at V and 7 bases at J, with 10 bases in the middle. CDR3 length: 12 amino acids. TCRdb re-called the RT-PCR reads with MiXCR, one entry per CDR3 protein. The profile covers hundreds of thousands of distinct CDR3 sequences, with roughly 20% appearing a single time and around 10% taken by the ten largest. This clonotype has ten or more counts. Antigen specificity is unknown. Overall study results and limits: Authors suggested few new T cells are recruited by each seasonal influenza vaccination.

The TCR was taken from a man between 50 and 75 years old who received an inactivated influenza vaccine. This material consisted of PBMCs from blood, taken approximately 20 months after vaccination. The V call is TRBV20-1, the J call TRBJ1-5, with unresolved D. CDR3 coding DNA: TGCAGTGCTAGTTTCACGGGGCAGCCCCAGCATTTT. Translating it yields CSASFTGQPQHF.